This TCR beta chain is drawn from a study of CD8 T cells in Susac syndrome. cDNA came from approximately 0.5 to 1 ug RNA primed by random hexamers. Amplification of TCR beta CDR3 spanned 54 Vbeta and 13 Jbeta via immunoSEQ multiplex PCR. TCRdb called the immunoSEQ multiplex PCR reads again in MiXCR, with one record for every CDR3 protein. The sample shows roughly 200,000 distinct CDR3 sequences, around 95% of them seen only once. This clonotype was seen only once. At one end the junction does not follow the germline gene, possibly because of a read error. Germline values: CDR1 SSHAT, CDR2 FNYEAQ (reference sequence). The CDR3 is 16 residues long.

This clonotype originated in a human donor with multiple sclerosis. Sequences were obtained from CD4+ T cells from PBMCs. This chain joins TRBV7-7 and TRBJ1-6; 7 bases match TRBD1. In nucleotides, the CDR3 is TGTGCTAGCAGCTTGATGTTGAGGGGGCTCTATTCACCCCTCCACTTT. It specifies CASSLMLRGLYSPLHF.